This TCR beta chain was found in a study of long-term antiretroviral therapy in people with HIV. Looking at the study overall: First collections came about a decade before the 2015 immediate-ART recommendation.

The immunoSEQ assay was v3.0, run at survey level. TCRdb's table, derived via immunoSEQ multiplex PCR, lists solely in-frame clones and lacks some. This sample has roughly 17,000 clones, with roughly 91% found just once. Every participant with HIV received treatment in the United States. Germline CDR1 and CDR2: SGHAT and FQNNGV. This CDR3 contains 16 residues. V trimming: 5 bases; J trimming: 2 bases; junction bases outside the gene matches: 9. V gene TRBV11-2 combines with J gene TRBJ2-7, with 10 positions matching TRBD2. This clonotype was sampled from a man aged 45-65 years with HIV. The material sequenced was unsorted PBMCs, taken 3 years after starting antiretroviral therapy. Here the CDR3 reads CASSPTGLAGAYEQYF. As DNA, the CDR3 is TGTGCCAGCAGCCCGACCGGGCTAGCGGGGGCCTACGAGCAGTACTTC.